This TCR beta chain was recorded in a study of blood T cells in healthy people across ages. Notes on the study in general: Both naive CD4+ cell counts and diversity were greater in long-lived donors than in aged donors. A strong correlation was found between TCR beta diversity and the percentage of naive T cells.

The authors ran a second PCR of about 7 to 12 cycles using a sample-barcoded 5' primer and a J-beta primer mix. Any given sample supplied a minimum of 3 million CDR3-containing paired-end reads. MiXCR, run by TCRdb on the 5' RACE reads, gives a single entry per CDR3 protein. The table has 1.6 million or so distinct CDR3 sequences, roughly 30% seen once; the top ten hold roughly 10%. Total RNA was isolated from each sample in quantities of at least 5.5 micrograms. Note on this clonotype: What it recognizes is unknown.

Germline V gene lookup returns CDR1 GTSNPN and CDR2 SVGIG (reference sequence). The CDR3 contains 13 residues. Trimming removed 4 bases from V and 6 bases from J; junction bases left unmatched: 5. The chain couples TRBV30 to TRBJ2-7; TRBD2 matches 11 bases. Sequenced material: blood. The sequence was obtained from a woman aged 25 to 39 in good health. CDR3 nucleotides: TGTGCCTGGACTAGCGGGAGGTTTTCCGAGCAGTACTTC. Encoded protein: CAWTSGRFSEQYF.